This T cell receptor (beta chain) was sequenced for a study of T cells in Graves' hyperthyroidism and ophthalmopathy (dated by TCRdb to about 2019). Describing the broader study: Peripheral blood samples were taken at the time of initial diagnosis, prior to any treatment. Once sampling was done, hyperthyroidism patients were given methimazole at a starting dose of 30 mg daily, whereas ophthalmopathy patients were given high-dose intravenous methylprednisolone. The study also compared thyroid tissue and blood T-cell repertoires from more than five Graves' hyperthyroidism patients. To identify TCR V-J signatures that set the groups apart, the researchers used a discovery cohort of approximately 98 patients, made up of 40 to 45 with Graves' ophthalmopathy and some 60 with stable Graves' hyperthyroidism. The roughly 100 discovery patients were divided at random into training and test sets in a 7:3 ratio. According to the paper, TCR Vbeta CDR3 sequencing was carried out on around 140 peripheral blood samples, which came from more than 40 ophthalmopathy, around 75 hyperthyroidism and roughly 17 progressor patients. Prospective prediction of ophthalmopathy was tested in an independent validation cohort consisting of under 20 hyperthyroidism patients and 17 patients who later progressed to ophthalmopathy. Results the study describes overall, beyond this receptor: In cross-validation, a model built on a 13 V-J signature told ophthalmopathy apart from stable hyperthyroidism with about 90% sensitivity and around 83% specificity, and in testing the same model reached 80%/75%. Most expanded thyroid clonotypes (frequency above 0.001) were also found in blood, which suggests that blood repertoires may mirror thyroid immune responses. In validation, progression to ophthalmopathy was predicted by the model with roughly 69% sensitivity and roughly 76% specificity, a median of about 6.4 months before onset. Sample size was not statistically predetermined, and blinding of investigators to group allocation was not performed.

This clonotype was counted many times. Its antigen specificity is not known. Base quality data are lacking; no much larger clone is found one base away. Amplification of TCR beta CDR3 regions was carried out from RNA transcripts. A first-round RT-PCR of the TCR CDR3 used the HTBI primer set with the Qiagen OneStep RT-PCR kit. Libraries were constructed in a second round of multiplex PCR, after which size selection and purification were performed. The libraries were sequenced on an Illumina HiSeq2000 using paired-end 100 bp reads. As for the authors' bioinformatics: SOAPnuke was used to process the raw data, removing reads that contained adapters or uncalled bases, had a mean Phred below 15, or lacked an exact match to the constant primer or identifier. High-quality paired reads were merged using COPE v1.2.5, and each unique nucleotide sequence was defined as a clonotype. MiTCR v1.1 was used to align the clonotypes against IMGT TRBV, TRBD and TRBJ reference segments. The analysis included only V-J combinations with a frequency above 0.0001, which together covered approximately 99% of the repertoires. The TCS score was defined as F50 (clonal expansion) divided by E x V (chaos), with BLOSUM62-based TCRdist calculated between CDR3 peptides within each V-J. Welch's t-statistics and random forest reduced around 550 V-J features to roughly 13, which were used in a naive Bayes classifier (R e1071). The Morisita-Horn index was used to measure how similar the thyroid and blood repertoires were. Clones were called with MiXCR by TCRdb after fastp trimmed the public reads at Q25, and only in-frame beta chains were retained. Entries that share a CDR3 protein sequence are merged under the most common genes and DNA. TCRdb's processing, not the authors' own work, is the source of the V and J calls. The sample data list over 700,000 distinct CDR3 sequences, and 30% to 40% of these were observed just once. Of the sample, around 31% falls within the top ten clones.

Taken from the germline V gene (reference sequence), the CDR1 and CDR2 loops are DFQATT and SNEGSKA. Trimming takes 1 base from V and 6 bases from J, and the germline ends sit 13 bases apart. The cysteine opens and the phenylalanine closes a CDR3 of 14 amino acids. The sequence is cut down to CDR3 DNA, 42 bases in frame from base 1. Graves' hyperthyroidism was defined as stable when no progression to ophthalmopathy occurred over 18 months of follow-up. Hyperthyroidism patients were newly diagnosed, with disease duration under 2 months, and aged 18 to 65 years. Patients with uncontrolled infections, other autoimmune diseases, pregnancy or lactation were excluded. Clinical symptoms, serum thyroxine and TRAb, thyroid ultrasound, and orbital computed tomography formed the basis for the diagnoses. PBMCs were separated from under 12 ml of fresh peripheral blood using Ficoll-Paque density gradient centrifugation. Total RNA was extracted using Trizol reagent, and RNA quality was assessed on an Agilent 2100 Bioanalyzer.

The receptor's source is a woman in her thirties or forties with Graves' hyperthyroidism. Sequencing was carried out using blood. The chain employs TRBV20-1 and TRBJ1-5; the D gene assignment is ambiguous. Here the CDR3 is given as CSARAGSLVQPQHF. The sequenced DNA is TGCAGTGCTAGAGCGGGGTCCCTGGTTCAGCCCCAGCATTTT.